This TCR beta chain is drawn from a study of T cell repertoires in cytomegalovirus infection. TCRdb processed the reads anew with MiXCR; each CDR3 protein has one entry. The sample has around 74,000 distinct CDR3 sequences; roughly 3.6% are singletons. This clonotype has at least ten counts. The antigen is not known. Findings and limits, study-wide: Clonotypes of TCR beta that were HLA-C-restricted and CMV-specific dominated the ex vivo response.

The CDR3 runs 14 residues. Germline lookup yields CDR1 LGHNA and CDR2 YSLEER. Trimming took off 0 bases at V and 8 bases at J, with 13 bases between the two ends. Specimen: PBMCs. The sequence was obtained from a human donor in good health (CMV status not recorded). Some clones in this sample may be carry-over from other donors' samples. The chain links TRBV4-3 to TRBJ1-1; D is possibly TRBD1 (5 bases). This chain's CDR3 is CASSQERGVGEAFF. Written as DNA, the CDR3 is TGCGCCAGCAGCCAAGAGAGAGGGGTCGGCGAAGCTTTCTTT.